The entry below describes one T cell receptor (beta chain). Its antigen is unidentified. Generated by immunoSEQ multiplex PCR, the TCRdb table keeps only in-frame clones and is missing some. The repertoire includes about 140,000 clones, 85% to 90% of them detected once, and 1.6% sits in the top ten. These data are taken from a study of T cell responses to AZD1222 COVID-19 vaccine. Study observations and caveats: Seropositive AZD1222 recipients at baseline numbered only five or six. Spike-specific TCR breadth and depth both grew after two AZD1222 doses. Donors, mostly white British, included more females; clonal diversity was possibly underestimated.

The CDR3 totals 14 residues. Per germline, CDR1 LNHDA and CDR2 SQIVND (reference sequence). With 8 bases removed from V and 2 bases from J, the gap between germline ends came to 12 bases. This chain joins TRBV19 and TRBJ1-4, with TRBD1 as a possible D gene (5 bases). The material sequenced was peripheral blood, taken on day 0 of AZD1222 vaccination. The clonotype was recovered from an adult in good health. The DNA of the CDR3 is TGTGCCAGTCGGGATCGGGGGACTAATGAAAAACTGTTTTTT. Its protein product is CASRDRGTNEKLFF.